This T cell receptor beta chain derives from a study of technical replicates of blood from several donors. Here immunoSEQ multiplex PCR was the method, and the copy in TCRdb shows in-frame clones only, minus some. This sample has 50,000 to 70,000 clones, with more than 75% found just once. The CDR3 length is 13 residues. J gave up 0 bases and V 8 bases, and 3 bases lay outside the gene matches. From germline, CDR1 is MNHEY and CDR2 SVGAGI. This receptor was identified in a human donor in good health. Some clones in this sample may be carry-over from other donors' samples. Material: PBMCs. The chain employs TRBV6-5 and TRBJ1-2; 7 nucleotides match TRBD1. In nucleotides, the CDR3 is TGTGCCAGCTGCACAGGGGCTAACTATGGCTACACCTTC. Residues: CASCTGANYGYTF.